These T cell receptor beta chains were read from a single sample in a study of Japanese encephalitis immunity and Zika vaccine responses. TCRdb passed the 5' RACE reads through MiXCR, listing each CDR3 protein once. The table shows about 340 distinct CDR3 sequences, with around 4% occurring only once. The sample was antigen-activated CD8+ T cells from blood, cultured, taken during a Zika inactivated vaccine study. The receptors derive from an adult woman who received an inactivated Zika virus vaccine. Each CDR3 is given with its conserved first and last residue. A D gene is named only where the DNA matches it firmly. Clone size, where shown, is once, few, many, or a class for clones that have expanded.

clone size	D gene	V gene	J gene	CDR3 protein	CDR3 DNA
medium-sized	NA	TRBV4-1	TRBJ1-2	CASSQDGGHYGYTF	TGCGCCAGCAGCCAAGATGGGGGTCACTATGGCTACACCTTC
large	NA	TRBV7-9	TRBJ1-6	CASSFYDGQGPLHF	TGTGCCAGCAGCTTCTATGATGGGCAGGGTCCCCTCCACTTT
medium-sized	NA	TRBV21-1	TRBJ1-4	CARPWAGNEKLFF	TGTGCCAGACCCTGGGCCGGCAATGAAAAACTGTTTTTT
medium-sized	TRBD1	TRBV10-3	TRBJ1-5	CATWGTGYNQPQHF	TGTGCCACCTGGGGGACAGGCTACAATCAGCCCCAGCATTTT
medium-sized	NA	TRBV5-1	TRBJ1-1	CASSFNPRNTEAFF	TGCGCCAGCAGCTTCAACCCCAGGAACACTGAAGCTTTCTTT
medium-sized	TRBD2	TRBV30	TRBJ2-5	CAWTRTRETQYF	TGTGCCTGGACCCGGACTAGAGAGACCCAGTACTTC
large	NA	TRBV9	TRBJ2-5	CASGGLRAQYF	TGTGCCAGCGGGGGGTTGAGGGCCCAGTACTTC
large	NA	TRBV12-3/TRBV12-4	TRBJ2-7	CASSALTDRYEQYF	TGTGCCAGCAGTGCCCTGACGGACCGCTACGAGCAGTACTTC
large	TRBD1	TRBV27	TRBJ1-2	CASGARDRDNYGYTF	TGTGCCAGCGGGGCCCGGGACAGGGACAACTATGGCTACACCTTC
NA	TRBD2	TRBV5-4	TRBJ2-7	CASSWGLAGNEQYF	TGTGCCAGCAGCTGGGGACTAGCGGGGAACGAGCAGTACTTC
medium-sized	TRBD2	TRBV5-4	TRBJ2-1	CASRDGPGLAVIVSSYNEQFF	TGTGCCAGCAGAGACGGACCGGGACTAGCCGTGATAGTCAGCTCCTACAATGAGCAGTTCTTC
large	NA	TRBV5-6	TRBJ2-5	CASSLGGSQETQYF	TGTGCCAGCAGCTTGGGAGGGAGCCAAGAGACCCAGTACTTC
large	TRBD1	TRBV4-1	TRBJ2-4	CASSQGGGQGWTKNIQYF	TGCGCCAGCAGCCAAGGTGGGGGACAGGGTTGGACCAAAAACATTCAGTACTTC
medium-sized	TRBD2	TRBV11-1	TRBJ2-7	CASSVGSGGFPYEQYF	TGTGCCAGCAGCGTCGGCAGCGGGGGATTTCCCTACGAGCAGTACTTC
large	NA	TRBV20-1	TRBJ2-1	CSARDRYLSYNEQFF	TGCAGTGCTAGAGATCGCTACCTCTCCTACAATGAGCAGTTCTTC
medium-sized	NA	TRBV10-3	TRBJ1-6	CAISDPAGHYNSPLHF	TGTGCCATCAGTGACCCGGCCGGACACTATAATTCACCCCTCCACTTT
few	NA	TRBV4-1	TRBJ1-2	CASSQDRVSGLVYGYTF	TGCGCCAGCAGCCAAGATAGGGTCAGTGGTCTAGTCTATGGCTACACCTTC
large	NA	TRBV6-5	TRBJ1-1	CASIHRRTDQNTEAFF	TGTGCCAGCATTCACCGGCGGACCGACCAGAACACTGAAGCTTTCTTT
large	NA	TRBV7-9	TRBJ2-3	CASSLDWNPTDTQYF	TGTGCCAGCAGCTTAGACTGGAACCCCACAGATACGCAGTATTTT
large	NA	TRBV29-1	TRBJ1-1	CSVYPGAVNEAFF	TGCAGCGTTTATCCAGGGGCTGTGAATGAAGCTTTCTTT
medium-sized	NA	TRBV6-5	TRBJ2-1	CASSYPWGEQFF	TGTGCCAGCAGTTACCCGTGGGGTGAGCAGTTCTTC
large	TRBD1	TRBV5-1	TRBJ1-1	CASSPHGTAEAFF	TGCGCCAGCAGCCCCCACGGGACAGCTGAAGCTTTCTTT
medium-sized	NA	TRBV27	TRBJ2-7	CASSLGRAYEQYF	TGTGCCAGCAGTTTAGGGCGGGCCTACGAGCAGTACTTC
medium-sized	NA	TRBV9	TRBJ1-1	CASSWDGGRGTEAFF	TGTGCCAGCAGCTGGGACGGAGGCCGAGGGACTGAAGCTTTCTTT
large	TRBD1	TRBV5-1	TRBJ2-7	CASSLGTGEGYEQYF	TGCGCCAGCAGCTTGGGGACAGGTGAAGGGTACGAGCAGTACTTC
large	NA	TRBV21-1	TRBJ1-5	CASSPDGDQPQHF	TGTGCCAGCAGCCCGGACGGGGATCAGCCCCAGCATTTT
large	NA	TRBV27	TRBJ2-7	CASRSSGASYEQYF	TGTGCCAGCAGAAGCTCGGGAGCCTCCTACGAGCAGTACTTC
large	NA	TRBV28	TRBJ1-3	CASSFPSGNTIYF	TGTGCCAGCAGTTTTCCCTCTGGAAACACCATATATTTT
large	TRBD2	TRBV12-3/TRBV12-4	TRBJ2-5	CASSLTGGGETQYF	TGTGCCAGCAGTTTGACCGGGGGGGGAGAGACCCAGTACTTC
few	NA	TRBV28	TRBJ2-1	CASRQVNRDYNEQFF	TGTGCCAGCAGGCAAGTAAACAGGGATTACAATGAGCAGTTCTTC
medium-sized	NA	TRBV25-1	TRBJ1-1	CASVGVYGTEAFF	TGTGCCAGCGTAGGGGTGTACGGCACTGAAGCTTTCTTT
NA	TRBD2	TRBV5-6	TRBJ2-1	CASSLGLAGEYNEQFF	TGTGCCAGCAGTTTAGGACTAGCGGGAGAATACAATGAGCAGTTCTTC
medium-sized	TRBD1	TRBV24-1	TRBJ2-2	CATSDWQGDTGELFF	TGTGCCACCAGTGATTGGCAGGGGGACACCGGGGAGCTGTTTTTT
medium-sized	NA	TRBV20-1	TRBJ2-1	CSAPGYNEQFF	TGCAGTGCCCCGGGGTACAATGAGCAGTTCTTC
large	NA	TRBV12-3/TRBV12-4	TRBJ1-2	CASSFGQSLGYTF	TGTGCCAGCAGTTTCGGACAGTCACTTGGCTACACCTTC
large	TRBD1	TRBV9	TRBJ2-1	CASSVDWVGQGRNEQFF	TGTGCCAGCAGCGTAGATTGGGTGGGACAGGGACGAAATGAGCAGTTCTTC
large	TRBD2	TRBV5-1	TRBJ2-1	CASRYTSGGISEQFF	TGCGCCAGCAGGTACACTAGCGGGGGTATATCTGAGCAGTTCTTC
large	NA	TRBV30	TRBJ2-5	CAWLGDVPGQERETQYF	TGTGCCTGGTTGGGGGATGTTCCCGGGCAGGAGCGCGAGACCCAGTACTTC
medium-sized	TRBD1	TRBV27	TRBJ1-4	CASSSRDRGWEKLFF	TGTGCCAGCAGCTCCCGAGACAGGGGTTGGGAAAAACTGTTTTTT
NA	NA	TRBV6-1	TRBJ2-2	CASSDFDNTGELFF	TGTGCCAGCAGTGATTTTGACAACACCGGGGAGCTGTTTTTT
large	NA	TRBV20-1	TRBJ1-4	CSARHLENEKLFF	TGCAGTGCTAGACACCTTGAGAATGAAAAACTGTTTTTT
few	TRBD1	TRBV12-3/TRBV12-4	TRBJ2-7	CAGKVGQGTYEQYF	TGTGCCGGAAAAGTGGGACAGGGTACCTACGAGCAGTACTTC
medium-sized	NA	TRBV9	TRBJ1-2	CASSVGRGQGTDYGYTF	TGTGCCAGCAGCGTTGGGAGAGGGCAGGGAACGGACTATGGCTACACCTTC
NA	TRBD1	TRBV18	TRBJ2-7	CASSPSLDRANEQYF	TGTGCCAGCTCACCAAGCCTGGACAGGGCTAACGAGCAGTACTTC
large	NA	TRBV3-1	TRBJ2-3	CASSQDLDSSTDTQYF	TGTGCCAGCAGCCAAGATCTCGACTCCAGCACAGATACGCAGTATTTT
medium-sized	NA	TRBV7-6	TRBJ2-6	CVSSLARAPRSGANVLTF	TGTGTCAGCAGCTTAGCGAGAGCACCCCGCTCTGGGGCCAACGTCCTGACTTTC
medium-sized	NA	TRBV24-1	TRBJ2-3	CATRARGTDTQYF	TGTGCCACACGGGCAAGAGGGACAGATACGCAGTATTTT
large	NA	TRBV6-1	TRBJ2-2	CASRSPGLGVNTGELFF	TGTGCCAGCAGATCGCCGGGACTGGGGGTTAACACCGGGGAGCTGTTTTTT
few	NA	TRBV15	TRBJ2-7	CATSRDQDGPYEQYF	TGTGCCACCAGCAGAGACCAGGACGGTCCCTACGAGCAGTACTTC
few	NA	TRBV5-4	TRBJ1-2	CASSTTRPGGRYGYTF	TGTGCCAGCAGCACGACCCGACCAGGAGGGAGGTATGGCTACACCTTC
large	TRBD1	TRBV5-4	TRBJ1-1	CASSDRERNTEAFF	TGTGCCAGCAGCGACAGGGAGAGGAACACTGAAGCTTTCTTT
few	NA	TRBV7-9	TRBJ2-4	CASSLGRQSKAKNIQYF	TGTGCCAGCAGCTTAGGCCGACAGTCCAAAGCAAAAAACATTCAGTACTTC
few	NA	TRBV3-1	TRBJ1-3	CASSPAPGNTIYF	TGTGCCAGCAGCCCGGCCCCCGGGAACACCATATATTTT
large	NA	TRBV3-1	TRBJ1-1	CASSRRGVTEAFF	TGTGCCAGCAGTCGACGGGGGGTTACTGAAGCTTTCTTT
large	NA	TRBV15	TRBJ2-7	CATNRGPSGYPYEQYF	TGTGCCACAAACAGGGGCCCTAGCGGGTATCCCTACGAGCAGTACTTC
large	TRBD2	TRBV12-3/TRBV12-4	TRBJ2-1	CASTDAGTSGFSSYNEQFF	TGTGCCAGCACCGATGCCGGGACTAGCGGGTTTAGCTCCTACAATGAGCAGTTCTTC
medium-sized	TRBD1	TRBV5-1	TRBJ2-2	CASSSKDRVTGELFF	TGCGCCAGCAGCTCAAAGGACAGGGTGACCGGGGAGCTGTTTTTT
large	NA	TRBV28	TRBJ2-7	CASSFGIAITYEQYF	TGTGCCAGCAGTTTCGGAATAGCGATCACCTACGAGCAGTACTTC
NA	TRBD1	TRBV20-1	TRBJ1-2	CSAGTGTGFSPYGYTF	TGCAGTGCTGGGACCGGGACAGGGTTCTCCCCCTATGGCTACACCTTC
medium-sized	TRBD1	TRBV20-1	TRBJ1-2	CSARDRPSLPTAYGYTF	TGCAGTGCTAGGGACAGGCCCTCTTTACCGACCGCCTATGGCTACACCTTC